A selection of T cell receptor beta chains follows, all from one sample in a study of response to subunit inactivated influenza vaccine. Each CDR3 protein gets one entry after TCRdb re-called the RT-PCR reads with MiXCR. The sample lists about 540,000 distinct CDR3 sequences, 20% to 25% occurring once. The same sample was also studied in work on T cells expressing NK-cell markers.

The source material was CD4+ T cells sorted from PBMCs, sampled about 13 days after vaccination. These receptors all stem from a man aged 50 to 59 who received an inactivated influenza vaccine. The CDR3 runs from the conserved cysteine through the conserved F or W. A D gene is named only where the DNA matches it firmly. Expanded clones are given a class, and other clones once, few, many or no size at all.

CAWRTNRATNEKLFF,TGTGCCTGGAGAACCAACAGGGCAACTAATGAAAAACTGTTTTTT,TRBJ1-4,NA,TRBV30,NA
CASSRVAGPRVYNEQFF,TGTGCCAGCAGCCGAGTTGCGGGACCCCGTGTATACAATGAGCAGTTCTTC,TRBJ2-1,NA,TRBV28,few
CASSLAYTDTQYF,TGTGCCAGCAGCTTGGCTTACACAGATACGCAGTATTTT,TRBJ2-3,NA,TRBV7-3,few
CASTRSRVGGYTF,TGTGCCAGCACCCGGTCCAGGGTTGGTGGCTACACCTTC,TRBJ1-2,NA,TRBV12-3/TRBV12-4,NA
CASSQATGRGSTEAFF,TGTGCCAGCAGCCAAGCCACGGGACGAGGTTCGACTGAAGCTTTCTTT,TRBJ1-1,NA,TRBV4-2,few
CASSTGQSTNEKLFF,TGTGCCAGCAGTACGGGACAGTCAACTAATGAAAAACTGTTTTTT,TRBJ1-4,TRBD1,TRBV28,NA
CASSSTGGTGANVLTF,TGTGCCAGCAGCTCGACAGGGGGCACCGGGGCCAACGTCCTGACTTTC,TRBJ2-6,TRBD1,TRBV7-3,NA
CASSLEGLVSEQYF,TGTGCCAGCAGCTTAGAAGGACTAGTATCTGAGCAGTACTTC,TRBJ2-7,TRBD2,TRBV7-2,many
CASSQFPGLLEQYF,TGCGCCAGCAGCCAATTCCCGGGGCTCCTCGAGCAGTACTTC,TRBJ2-7,NA,TRBV4-1,NA
CSAKDRGSTDTQYF,TGCAGTGCAAAGGACAGGGGAAGCACAGATACGCAGTATTTT,TRBJ2-3,TRBD1,TRBV20-1,few
CASGRGGAGELFF,TGTGCCAGCGGCAGGGGAGGGGCCGGGGAGCTGTTTTTT,TRBJ2-2,NA,TRBV7-9,once
CAWSKKETRTGNTIYF,TGTGCCTGGAGTAAAAAGGAGACAAGAACTGGAAACACCATATATTTT,TRBJ1-3,NA,TRBV30,NA
CASSVGGLAGGQNNEQFF,TGTGCCAGCAGCGTAGGTGGACTAGCGGGGGGGCAGAACAATGAGCAGTTCTTC,TRBJ2-1,TRBD2,TRBV9,NA
CATSREGLSYEQYF,TGTGCCACCAGCAGGGAGGGACTATCCTACGAGCAGTACTTC,TRBJ2-7,TRBD2,TRBV15,NA
CASSLVAGEETQYF,TGCGCCAGCAGCTTGGTGGCAGGGGAAGAGACCCAGTACTTC,TRBJ2-5,NA,TRBV5-1,few
CASSQGLSGELFF,TGCGCCAGCAGCCAGGGGTTGTCCGGGGAGCTGTTTTTT,TRBJ2-2,NA,TRBV4-3,many
CASSLASGDSLSYTEAFF,TGCGCCAGCAGCTTGGCCTCGGGGGATTCTCTATCGTACACTGAAGCTTTCTTT,TRBJ1-1,NA,TRBV5-1,NA
CASSKEASGAYEQYF,TGTGCCAGCAGCAAAGAGGCTAGCGGGGCCTACGAGCAGTACTTC,TRBJ2-7,TRBD2,TRBV7-2,NA
CASRSSGPGDTQYF,TGTGCCAGCAGGTCAAGCGGGCCAGGAGATACGCAGTATTTT,TRBJ2-3,NA,TRBV21-1,NA
CSVSDGRETQYF,TGCAGCGTATCGGACGGCCGAGAGACCCAGTACTTC,TRBJ2-5,NA,TRBV29-1,many
CASSLLQTQYF,TGTGCCAGCAGCTTATTGCAGACCCAGTACTTC,TRBJ2-5,NA,TRBV11-2,many
CASRPTPDSLKTPQHF,TGCGCCAGCAGACCCACACCGGACAGCCTAAAGACGCCCCAGCATTTT,TRBJ1-5,NA,TRBV4-1,few
CASSQNSGTSPGANVLTF,TGTGCCAGCAGTCAAAACTCCGGGACGTCCCCTGGGGCCAACGTCCTGACTTTC,TRBJ2-6,NA,TRBV6-1,NA
CSVVQLGGETQYF,TGCAGCGTTGTCCAACTAGGGGGCGAGACCCAGTACTTC,TRBJ2-5,TRBD1,TRBV29-1,few
CASSLGGSTSYF,TGTGCCAGCAGCTTAGGGGGGTCTACCTCGTACTTC,TRBJ2-5,NA,TRBV7-2,few
CASSFGRPGYNSPLHF,TGTGCCAGCAGCTTTGGACGGCCAGGATATAATTCACCCCTCCACTTT,TRBJ1-6,NA,TRBV5-5,NA
CSARTERTGELFF,TGCAGTGCTAGGACAGAGCGTACCGGGGAGCTGTTTTTT,TRBJ2-2,NA,TRBV20-1,few
CASSLGSVNEQFF,TGTGCTAGCAGCTTAGGTTCGGTCAATGAGCAGTTCTTC,TRBJ2-1,NA,TRBV7-7,NA
CASSSLGANVLTF,TGTGCCAGCAGCTCCCTTGGGGCCAACGTCCTGACTTTC,TRBJ2-6,NA,TRBV3-1,NA
CASRKGGADTEAFF,TGTGCCAGCAGGAAAGGGGGCGCAGACACTGAAGCTTTCTTT,TRBJ1-1,TRBD1,TRBV6-1,NA
CASSPRTMQETQYF,TGTGCCAGCAGCCCGAGGACTATGCAAGAGACCCAGTACTTC,TRBJ2-5,NA,TRBV7-9,few
CASSFGTAGNSPLHF,TGTGCCAGTAGTTTCGGGACAGCCGGAAATTCACCCCTCCACTTT,TRBJ1-6,TRBD1,TRBV19,few
CSASPTSGSPDTQYF,TGCAGTGCTTCCCCTACTAGCGGGAGTCCAGATACGCAGTATTTT,TRBJ2-3,TRBD2,TRBV20-1,many
CASSFGGHDAGELFF,TGTGCCAGCAGCTTCGGGGGGCACGACGCCGGGGAGCTGTTTTTT,TRBJ2-2,NA,TRBV7-3,NA
CALAVGGDKYF,TGTGCTCTGGCAGTTGGCGGGGATAAGTATTTT,TRBJ2-3,NA,TRBV30,NA
CASSLDGGGTEAFF,TGTGCCAGCAGCCTTGACGGGGGGGGAACTGAAGCTTTCTTT,TRBJ1-1,NA,TRBV3-1,NA
CSARFPGPPFPGYTF,TGCAGTGCTCGCTTCCCGGGACCTCCTTTTCCTGGCTACACCTTC,TRBJ1-2,NA,TRBV20-1,NA
CASRRQDNYGYTF,TGTGCCAGCAGGCGTCAGGATAACTATGGCTACACCTTC,TRBJ1-2,NA,TRBV6-1,once
CASRKGLAGSTDTQYF,TGTGCCAGCCGCAAGGGGCTAGCGGGTAGCACAGATACGCAGTATTTT,TRBJ2-3,TRBD2,TRBV2,few
CASSPQGGSSYNEQFF,TGTGCCAGCTCACCCCAGGGGGGGAGCTCCTACAATGAGCAGTTCTTC,TRBJ2-1,NA,TRBV18,NA
CASSPRWLSPYEQYF,TGTGCCAGCAGCCCCCGCTGGCTCAGCCCCTACGAGCAGTACTTC,TRBJ2-7,NA,TRBV7-2,few
CASSLGGLAGFETQYF,TGTGCCAGCAGCTTAGGCGGACTAGCGGGTTTCGAGACCCAGTACTTC,TRBJ2-5,TRBD2,TRBV7-9,NA
CAWISLTRGTGELFF,TGTGCCTGGATCTCTTTGACCCGGGGCACCGGGGAGCTGTTTTTT,TRBJ2-2,NA,TRBV30,NA
CASRMETQYF,TGTGCCAGCAGAATGGAGACCCAGTACTTC,TRBJ2-5,NA,TRBV4-2,many
CAISESNRGGADIQYF,TGTGCCATCAGTGAGTCGAACAGGGGGGGGGCCGACATTCAGTACTTC,TRBJ2-4,NA,TRBV10-3,few